This T cell receptor (beta chain) stems from a study of Ad26.COV2.S vaccination and SARS-CoV-2 variants (dated by TCRdb to the early 2020s). Study-wide context: Donors in the vaccine arm were drawn from COV1001, a multicentre, randomized, double-blind, placebo-controlled phase I-IIa trial testing Ad26.COV2.S in healthy adults. Ad26.COV2.S was administered intramuscularly at 5 x 10^10 or 1 x 10^11 viral particles, either as a single shot or as two shots given 56 days apart. TCRbeta repertoire sequencing was used to assess the specificity and breadth of SARS-CoV-2-reactive T cell receptors after Ad26.COV2.S vaccination. A total of roughly 32 samples were included in the TCR-sequenced set, comprising about 20 Ad26.COV2.S vaccine recipients, 5 placebo recipients and 8 SARS-CoV-2 convalescent individuals. Participants in the trial were split at random into five groups of five each, receiving low-dose or high-dose Ad26.COV2.S once or twice, or else placebo on both occasions. Blinding of investigators to trial group allocation was maintained during experiments and outcome assessment. Study-wide conclusions, independent of this receptor: The authors noted that total T cell responses may have been underestimated by the TCR breadth and depth analyses. Higher spike-specific TCR breadth was observed in Ad26.COV2.S recipients than in placebo recipients (P = 0.0014). Comparing responses between vaccine doses or regimens was not something the study was powered to do. Vaccine and placebo recipients had similar non-spike TCR breadth, a finding consistent with the vaccine containing only spike. Substantial breadth of spike-specific CD8+ and CD4+ T cell responses was reported after vaccination.

TCRbeta CDR3 regions were sequenced with the immunoSEQ Assay. After extraction, genomic DNA underwent amplification by bias-controlled multiplex PCR, followed by high-throughput sequencing. Per the authors' processing: To quantify the absolute abundance of every unique TCRbeta CDR3 region, sequences were collapsed and filtered. T cell fraction was estimated by normalization of TCRbeta template counts to usable DNA, with usable DNA being measured through amplification of reference genes present in all nucleated cells. Repertoire TCRs were annotated as SARS-CoV-2-specific when V gene, CDR3 amino acid sequence and J gene were exactly matched to a known reactive TCR set. The reference SARS-CoV-2 TCR set was obtained from MIRA and was filtered for enrichment in COVID-19-positive ImmuneCODE repertoires, whereby public or cross-reactive TCRs were removed. Using the MIRA antigens, annotated TCRs were further analysed by specific ORF or by position within an ORF. Depth was the summed frequency of annotated unique rearrangements, while breadth was defined as annotated unique rearrangements over total unique productive rearrangements. Two-sided Wilcoxon rank-sum tests were used to compare TCR breadth between groups. TCRdb limited this immuneACCESS table to in-frame rearrangements with V and J called. A share of clones is missing; checked studies link under half to unresolved V genes, and the rest is unexplained. The D gene and trimming were derived from the DNA, and the V and J assignments and clone size from that table. This sample has hundreds of thousands of clones in its table, and 85% to 90% of those were observed once. About 2.5% of the sample is taken by the ten largest.

From the cysteine through the phenylalanine, the CDR3 covers 16 amino acids. The entry retains the CDR3 DNA only, 48 bases that are in frame from base 1. The germline V gene yields SQVTM for CDR1 and ANQGSEA for CDR2. For this chain, trimming is 5 bases at the V end and 1 base at the J end, and the number of junction bases without a gene match is 8. According to the study, the label for this sample's treatment or condition signals: some 20 received Ad26.COV2.S at low or high dose, single or two shots; about 5 received placebo; per-sample allocation not given. For vaccine and placebo recipients, the sequenced repertoires came from samples collected on day 63 after the first injection. Cohort 1b enrolled about two dozen adults aged 18-55 years at a single site in Boston, USA, between 29 July and 7 August 2020. As a vaccine, Ad26.COV2.S was a replication-incompetent adenovirus type 26 vector that expressed a prefusion-stabilized SARS-CoV-2 spike protein derived from the original Wuhan strain.

The count of this clone is one. Its antigen is still unknown. It has no much larger one-base neighbor in the sample; base qualities were not kept. Recombination linked TRBV29-1 to TRBJ2-1; TRBD2 lines up with 10 middle nucleotides. The TCR sequence derives from a person between 18 and 59 years old who received the Ad26.COV2.S COVID-19 vaccine or a placebo. This sample comprised peripheral blood, obtained in a trial of Ad26.COV2.S vaccine versus placebo. The CDR3 protein: CSVLLFSGRSYNEQFF. The nucleotides read TGCAGCGTTCTACTTTTTAGCGGGAGGTCCTACAATGAGCAGTTCTTC.